These T cell receptor beta chains were read from a single sample in a study of T cell repertoires in cytomegalovirus infection. These receptors' antigens are unknown. TCRdb fed the reads into MiXCR, producing one record per CDR3 protein. The sample comprises 250,000 to 400,000 distinct CDR3 sequences, 20% to 25% of which are singletons, and about 14% rests with the top ten. The sequencing used cultured PBMCs, collected from culture after CMV antigen stimulation. These receptors were obtained from a human donor in good health (CMV status not recorded). Some clones in this sample may be carry-over from other donors' samples. Both conserved end residues are part of each CDR3. Fields, in order: J gene, D gene, V gene, clone size, CDR3 protein, CDR3 DNA. A D gene is named only where the DNA matches it firmly. Clone size appears in some rows only: once, few, many, or a class for an expanded clone.

TRBJ1-2 TRBD1 TRBV6-1 many CASSYGTVSNYGYTF TGTGCCAGCAGTTATGGGACAGTTTCCAACTATGGCTACACCTTC
TRBJ2-1 NA TRBV9 NA CASSVLFHNEQFF TGTGCCAGCAGCGTTCTATTTCATAATGAGCAGTTCTTC
TRBJ1-1 TRBD1 TRBV6-1 NA CASIQGVGTEAFF TGTGCCAGCATACAGGGGGTCGGCACTGAAGCTTTCTTT
TRBJ1-1 NA TRBV13 few CASSLNSGRVTEAFF TGTGCCAGCAGCTTAAATTCCGGGCGGGTCACTGAAGCTTTCTTT
TRBJ2-7 TRBD2 TRBV7-9 NA CASSDRDYPYEQYF TGTGCCAGCAGCGACCGGGACTACCCCTACGAGCAGTACTTC
TRBJ1-1 NA TRBV7-9 NA CASSPPGAEAFF TGTGCCAGCAGCCCCCCCGGGGCTGAAGCTTTCTTT
TRBJ1-5 NA TRBV28 many CASSFSRGNYNQPQHF TGTGCCAGCAGTTTCTCACGGGGGAACTACAATCAGCCCCAGCATTTT
TRBJ1-3 NA TRBV5-8 NA CASSFWRGATGNTIYF TGTGCCAGCAGCTTTTGGCGGGGCGCAACTGGAAACACCATATATTTT
TRBJ1-1 TRBD1 TRBV6-5 few CASSRGSAEAFF TGTGCCAGCAGCAGGGGGTCCGCTGAAGCTTTCTTT
TRBJ2-7 NA TRBV28 many CASSPRIFLTYEQYF TGTGCCAGCAGCCCTAGGATTTTCCTCACCTACGAGCAGTACTTC
TRBJ2-1 TRBD2 TRBV27 NA CASSLRLAGGMNEQFF TGTGCCAGCAGTTTACGACTAGCGGGAGGGATGAATGAGCAGTTCTTC
TRBJ1-2 TRBD1 TRBV29-1 NA CSVTFNPWTGAGYTF TGCAGCGTTACGTTTAATCCATGGACAGGAGCTGGCTACACCTTC